A selection of T cell receptor beta chains follows, all from one sample in a study of Graves' ophthalmopathy and Graves' hyperthyroidism. TCRdb redid the calling of the multiplex PCR reads with MiXCR, one entry per CDR3 protein. The profile covers roughly 160,000 distinct CDR3 sequences, with over 35% appearing a single time and under 7% taken by the ten largest. Sample: peripheral blood. The receptors come from a woman between 40 and 50 years old with Graves' ophthalmopathy. Both conserved end residues are part of each CDR3. Fields, in order: D gene, clone size, V gene, J gene, CDR3 protein, CDR3 DNA. D genes are given only for firm matches. Size is stated for part of the rows, as once, few or many counts, or as a class when the clone is expanded.

d_gene: TRBD1; abundance: many; v_gene: TRBV29-1; j_gene: TRBJ1-2; CDR3aa: CSTEAGGAFNYGYTF; CDR3nt: TGCAGCACTGAGGCAGGGGGCGCGTTTAACTATGGCTACACCTTC
d_gene: NA; abundance: NA; v_gene: TRBV6-1; j_gene: TRBJ1-2; CDR3aa: CASSPAGRGGYTF; CDR3nt: TGTGCCAGCAGCCCTGCCGGGAGAGGAGGCTACACCTTC
d_gene: NA; abundance: many; v_gene: TRBV5-1; j_gene: TRBJ1-1; CDR3aa: CASSLRGVSEAFF; CDR3nt: TGCGCCAGCAGCCTCAGGGGTGTCTCTGAAGCTTTCTTT
d_gene: TRBD1; abundance: many; v_gene: TRBV6-2/TRBV6-3; j_gene: TRBJ1-3; CDR3aa: CASSTGGTATFLGNTIYF; CDR3nt: TGTGCCAGCAGTACCGGGGGGACAGCCACTTTTTTGGGAAACACCATATATTTT
d_gene: NA; abundance: few; v_gene: TRBV28; j_gene: TRBJ2-7; CDR3aa: CASSLGSGDSRSYEQYF; CDR3nt: TGTGCCAGCAGTTTAGGTAGTGGAGACAGCCGCTCCTACGAGCAGTACTTC
d_gene: TRBD1; abundance: many; v_gene: TRBV28; j_gene: TRBJ1-2; CDR3aa: CASNLRGANYGYTF; CDR3nt: TGTGCCAGCAATCTCAGGGGGGCTAACTATGGCTACACCTTC
d_gene: TRBD1; abundance: NA; v_gene: TRBV28; j_gene: TRBJ2-5; CDR3aa: CASSLDRGSETQYF; CDR3nt: TGTGCCAGCAGTCTCGACAGGGGCAGCGAGACCCAGTACTTC
d_gene: NA; abundance: NA; v_gene: TRBV20-1; j_gene: TRBJ2-7; CDR3aa: CSAMERGAYEQYF; CDR3nt: TGCAGTGCTATGGAACGCGGGGCCTACGAGCAGTACTTC
d_gene: NA; abundance: NA; v_gene: TRBV28; j_gene: TRBJ2-7; CDR3aa: CASSLGGGEQYF; CDR3nt: TGTGCCAGCAGTTTAGGCGGTGGCGAGCAGTACTTC
d_gene: TRBD1; abundance: many; v_gene: TRBV5-1; j_gene: TRBJ2-7; CDR3aa: CASSLEGTGYEQYF; CDR3nt: TGCGCCAGCAGCTTGGAAGGGACAGGCTACGAGCAGTACTTC
d_gene: NA; abundance: NA; v_gene: TRBV6-2/TRBV6-3; j_gene: TRBJ2-7; CDR3aa: CASSSLAAGTYEQYF; CDR3nt: TGTGCCAGCAGTTCCTTAGCGGCAGGGACCTACGAGCAGTACTTC
d_gene: NA; abundance: many; v_gene: TRBV29-1; j_gene: TRBJ1-1; CDR3aa: CSVGNSGLGTEAFF; CDR3nt: TGCAGCGTTGGCAACTCAGGGCTCGGCACTGAAGCTTTCTTT